The 28 T cell receptor beta chains presented below share a single source sample, sequenced in a study of T cell clonality in common variable immunodeficiency. Sequencing was performed with immunoSEQ multiplex PCR; in TCRdb, only in-frame clones are kept and a portion is missing. In total the sample includes roughly 42,000 clones, none of them seen once. Study findings and constraints: In common variable immunodeficiency, TCR beta chains reportedly carried fewer deletions and N-nucleotide insertions.

Which antigens these TCRs recognize remains unknown. The sequencing sample was made of peripheral blood mononuclear cells. Source of these receptors: a human donor with common variable immunodeficiency.

There are a few counts of this clone. The read ends 3 residues before the CDR3 terminus; that terminus is restored from the germline J gene. The chain has TRBV18 and TRBJ2-7; D may be TRBD1 (6 bases). CDR3 length: 14 residues. CDR1 is KGHSH, CDR2 LQKENI, per germline. The germline V and J ends were trimmed by 6 bases and 3 bases, with 15 bases remaining between them. The CDR3 DNA, read in part, is TGTGCCAGCTCGCACCGGGACAACTACTACGAG. Translated: CASSHRDNYYE. The full CDR3 protein is CASSHRDNYYEQYF.

This clone has a count of ten or more. The CDR3 extends 3 residues past the end of the read, so its final part is completed from the germline J gene. The J gene is TRBJ1-1, the V gene TRBV19, with D possibly matching TRBD1 (5 bases). V dropped 7 bases and J dropped 5 bases, with 17 bases sitting between them. Germline values: CDR1 LNHDA, CDR2 SQIVND (reference sequence). CDR3 size: 14 residues. The sequenced part of the CDR3 DNA is TGTGCCAGTAAACAGGTAGGGGTCGGGACTGAA. Translation: CASKQVGVGTE. The full CDR3 reads CASKQVGVGTEAFF. Based on the CDR3 plus reference TRBV19 and TRBJ1-1, the full variable domain is DGGITQSPKYLFRKEGQNVTLSCEQNLNHDAMYWYRQDPGQGLRLIYYSQIVNDFQKGDIAEGYSVSREKKESFPLTVTSAQKNPTAFYLCASKQVGVGTEAFFGQGTRLTVV.

This clone was counted only a few times. The read comes to an end 3 residues before the CDR3 does, leaving the germline J gene to fill in the end. The V and J genes are TRBV7-9 and TRBJ2-3; a possible D gene is TRBD2 (6 bases). V shed 5 bases and J shed 0 bases, with 9 bases lying between them. The CDR3 runs 14 residues. Per germline, CDR1 SEHNR and CDR2 FQNEAQ (reference sequence). This CDR3 is CASSPGLSTDTQYF. Incomplete CDR3 DNA: TGTGCCAGCAGCCCGGGACTGAGCACAGATACG.

This CDR3 is CASSWSTGGGEQYF. The CDR3 bases that were read are TGTGCCAGCAGCTGGTCGACAGGGGGGGGCGAG. This chain uses TRBV7-8 with TRBJ2-7, with 9 bases identical to TRBD1. Sequencing ends 3 residues short of the CDR3 end; the germline J gene provides the rest. Germline trimming cut 4 bases from V and 6 bases from J; bases unmatched to any gene: 7. CDR1 and CDR2 from the germline V gene are SGHVS and FQNEAQ. CDR3 size: 14 residues. Drawing the rest from reference TRBV7-8 and TRBJ2-7, the complete variable domain is GAGVSQSPRYKVAKRGQDVALRCDPISGHVSLFWYQQALGQGPEFLTYFQNEAQLDKSGLPSDRFFAERPEGSVSTLKIQRTQQEDSAVYLCASSWSTGGGEQYFGPGTRLTVT.

This clone turned up a few times. The CDR3 is cut off 3 residues early in the read; its end comes from the germline J gene. The chain combines TRBV6-1 with TRBJ1-1, with unresolved D. This CDR3 region has 13 residues. Trimming stripped 2 bases from V and 3 bases from J, with 7 bases between. CDR1 is MNHNS, CDR2 SASEGT, per germline. The chain's CDR3 is CASSETRYTEAFF. The sequenced CDR3 bases are TGTGCCAGCAGTGAAACCAGGTACACTGAA.

The table lists this clone with many counts. The read terminates 3 residues ahead of where the CDR3 ends, so the germline J gene completes it. The gene calls are TRBV19 and TRBJ2-3; TRBD2 agrees at 8 bases. The CDR3 has 13 amino acids. V was pared by 7 bases and J by 8 bases, with 8 bases of the junction left unmatched. CDR1 LNHDA and CDR2 SQIVND come from the germline V gene (reference sequence). CDR3 sequence: CASTTSGSGTQYF. Partial CDR3 DNA: TGTGCCAGTACCACTAGCGGCTCGGGTACG.

This clone was observed a handful of times. The sequenced part of the CDR3 DNA is TGTGCCAGCAGCTGGGGACAGGGACCCTACGAG. Encoded protein: CASSWGQGPYE. The whole CDR3 reads CASSWGQGPYEQYF. This chain joins TRBV11-2 and TRBJ2-7; 9 bases map to TRBD1. Sequencing ends 3 residues short of the CDR3 end; the germline J gene provides the rest. With 4 bases clipped from V and 2 bases from J, the junction kept 3 bases outside the gene matches. Germline V gene sequence: CDR1 SGHAT, CDR2 FQNNGV. The CDR3 is 14 residues long.

Comment on this clone: The read terminates 3 residues before the CDR3 end, so the remaining end is supplied by the germline J gene. This chain links TRBV20-1 with TRBJ2-7, with 7 bases identical to TRBD1. This CDR3 spans 12 amino acids. Trimming took 8 bases from V and 5 from J; bases not matched to a gene: 9. Germline CDR1 reads DFQATT; CDR2 reads SNEGSKA (reference sequence). The sequenced part of the CDR3 DNA is TGCAGTCCGGGACAGAACTCTGACGAG. This gives the protein CSPGQNSDE. The complete CDR3 reads CSPGQNSDEQYF.

This clone occurred many times. With the read ending 3 residues before the CDR3 end, the germline J gene is used to fill in that end. The chain employs TRBV20-1 and TRBJ2-7; D is ambiguous. V dropped 5 bases and J dropped 2 bases, with 10 bases sitting between them. The CDR3 extends over 12 amino acids. Germline V gene sequence: CDR1 DFQATT, CDR2 SNEGSKA (reference sequence). The part of the CDR3 DNA that was read is TGCAGTGCTCCCTTCACAACCTACGAG. Protein product: CSAPFTTYE. The CDR3 as a whole reads CSAPFTTYEQYF.

To note about this clone: The CDR3 end falls 3 residues outside the read, so it is completed with the germline J gene. The gene calls are TRBV6-2 or TRBV6-3 and TRBJ1-3, with 7 bases matching TRBD1. Trimming removed 6 bases from V and 4 bases from J; junction bases left unmatched: 9. Germline lookup yields CDR1 MNHEY and CDR2 SVGEGT. The CDR3 spans 15 residues. CDR3 sequence reads: CASRRKGAPGNTIYF. CDR3 DNA (partial): TGTGCCAGCAGGAGGAAGGGGGCGCCCGGAAACACC.

In its sample, this clone was seen a few times. The sequence runs out 3 residues before the end of the CDR3; the remainder is reconstructed from the germline J gene. The chain combines TRBV19 with TRBJ2-7; D might be TRBD1 (5 bases). Germline CDR1 and CDR2: LNHDA and SQIVND (reference sequence). Trimming left V 2 bases short and J 3 bases short, with 17 bases between. The CDR3 extends over 16 amino acids. CDR3 DNA, as far as it was read: TGTGCCAGTAGTATACGTCCCTCTGCAGGGTTCTACGAG. It encodes CASSIRPSAGFYE. The complete CDR3 reads CASSIRPSAGFYEQYF. Complete variable domain (other parts from reference TRBV19 and TRBJ2-7): DGGITQSPKYLFRKEGQNVTLSCEQNLNHDAMYWYRQDPGQGLRLIYYSQIVNDFQKGDIAEGYSVSREKKESFPLTVTSAQKNPTAFYLCASSIRPSAGFYEQYFGPGTRLTVT.

This clone occurred a few times. CDR3 residues: CASSIPGRTGELFF. The part of the CDR3 DNA that was read is TGTGCCAGTAGTATTCCGGGGAGGACCGGGGAG. The V gene is TRBV19, the J gene TRBJ2-2; weak D call: TRBD2 (6 bases). The read halts 3 residues ahead of the CDR3 end, with the missing end drawn from the germline J gene. Per germline, CDR1 LNHDA and CDR2 SQIVND (reference sequence). The CDR3 loop spans 14 amino acids. The V and J ends lost 3 bases and 5 bases respectively, with 10 bases between them.

This clone was recorded at least ten times. The observed sequence ends 3 residues before the CDR3 terminus, with the missing tail filled in from the germline J gene. V is TRBV6-2 or TRBV6-3 and J is TRBJ2-5; D may be TRBD1 (6 bases). Germline V lookup: CDR1 MNHEY, CDR2 SVGEGT. Trimming cost V 6 bases and J 4 bases, with 18 bases left between them. The CDR3 is made up of 15 amino acids. The CDR3 DNA, read in part, is TGTGCCAGCAGGAAAGGACAGCGGTACGCAGAGACC. Translated, it gives CASRKGQRYAET. The CDR3 in full is CASRKGQRYAETQYF.

This clone was detected many times. The read halts 3 residues ahead of the CDR3 end, with the missing end drawn from the germline J gene. The chain couples TRBV5-1 to TRBJ2-7; D might be TRBD2 (7 bases). The germline V gene encodes CDR1 SGHRS and CDR2 YFSETQ. The CDR3 covers 15 residues. Trimming took off 0 bases at V and 2 bases at J, with 12 bases between the two ends. CDR3 in amino acids: CASSLVGGGPYEQYF. The covered CDR3 bases are TGCGCCAGCAGCTTGGTAGGGGGAGGGCCCTACGAG.

At least ten counts were recorded for this clone. Coverage ceases 3 residues before the CDR3 finishes, and the germline J gene fills in the end. V gene TRBV5-6 combines with J gene TRBJ2-1; 8 bases match TRBD1. Germline values: CDR1 SGHDT, CDR2 YYEEEE. Trimming removed 0 bases from V and 7 bases from J; junction bases left unmatched: 6. This CDR3 contains 15 residues. This CDR3 is CASSLAGGVENEQFF. CDR3 DNA, as far as it was read: TGTGCCAGCAGCTTGGCAGGGGGCGTAGAGAATGAG.

This clone was found a few times. The sequenced fragment ends 3 residues before the CDR3 boundary, so the rest is inferred from the germline J gene. J is TRBJ1-2 and V is TRBV19, with D tentatively TRBD1 (6 bases). V was cut by 5 bases and J by 3 bases, with 10 bases left in between. Looked up from germline, CDR1 is LNHDA and CDR2 is SQIVND (reference sequence). The CDR3 length is 13 residues. The part of the CDR3 DNA that was read is TGTGCCAGTAGTGTACAGGGCGACTATGGC. It is translated as CASSVQGDYG. From start to end, the CDR3 is CASSVQGDYGYTF. Supplemented by reference TRBV19 and TRBJ1-2, the full variable domain reads DGGITQSPKYLFRKEGQNVTLSCEQNLNHDAMYWYRQDPGQGLRLIYYSQIVNDFQKGDIAEGYSVSREKKESFPLTVTSAQKNPTAFYLCASSVQGDYGYTFGSGTRLTVV.

This clone was seen many times. From the germline J gene comes the end of the CDR3, since the read stops 3 residues before it. The V and J genes are TRBV18 and TRBJ2-3, with TRBD2 as a possible D gene (5 bases). This CDR3 region has 15 residues. The germline gives CDR1 KGHSH, CDR2 LQKENI. Trimming took 3 bases from V and 2 from J, leaving 12 bases between them. CDR3: CASSPPAGATDTQYF. The sequenced CDR3 bases are TGTGCCAGCTCACCCCCGGCGGGTGCCACAGATACG.

This clone was found a few times. From the germline J gene comes the end of the CDR3, since the read stops 3 residues before it. This chain joins TRBV7-6 and TRBJ2-7; TRBD1 agrees at 12 bases. V shed 4 bases, J shed 5 bases, and the junction held 3 bases outside the gene matches. The CDR3 has 14 amino acids. Germline lookup yields CDR1 SGHVS and CDR2 FNYEAQ. The CDR3 DNA, read in part, is TGTGCCAGCAGCTACCGGGACAGGGGGCACGAG. It is translated as CASSYRDRGHE. The full-length CDR3 reads as CASSYRDRGHEQYF.

The table lists this clone with a few counts. Only one base separates this from a far larger clonotype, so it likely reflects a read error. The CDR3 is cut off 3 residues early in the read; its end comes from the germline J gene. The chain carries TRBV6-1 and TRBJ1-1; D uncertain. The CDR3 is made up of 12 amino acids. V was cut by 3 bases and J by 1 base, with 3 bases left in between. Germline-derived CDR1 and CDR2 are MNHNS and SASEGT. The CDR3 loop is CASSDRNTEAFF. The CDR3 DNA, read in part, is TGTGCCAGCAGTGACCGGAACACTGAA.

This clone showed up many times. Sequencing ends 3 residues short of the CDR3 end; the germline J gene provides the rest. V and J are TRBV6-1 and TRBJ2-2; 11 bases line up with TRBD2. Trimming took 6 bases from V and 6 from J; bases not matched to a gene: 6. The CDR3 runs to 15 residues. From germline, CDR1 is MNHNS and CDR2 SASEGT. The CDR3 bases that were read are TGTGCCAGCAGCGAAACTAGCGGGAGTGCCGGGGAG. It encodes CASSETSGSAGE. The whole CDR3 protein is CASSETSGSAGELFF.

In regard to this clone: The read falls 3 residues short of the CDR3 end, and the missing part is taken from the germline J gene. The chain carries TRBV6-2 or TRBV6-3 and TRBJ2-7; 7 bases fit TRBD2. The CDR3 sequence is 15 residues long. The germline V gene has CDR1 MNHEY and CDR2 SVGEGT. V shed 5 bases and J 3 bases; nucleotides not matched to a gene: 10. The CDR3 loop is CASSTSGIPNYEQYF. CDR3 DNA (partial): TGTGCCAGCAGTACGAGCGGGATACCGAACTACGAG.

This clone was counted between two and nine times. The DNA read from the CDR3 is TGCGCCAGCAGTAAGGGACAGCTGAACACTGAA. This codes for CASSKGQLNTE. The full CDR3 sequence reads CASSKGQLNTEAFF. The rearrangement links TRBV5-1 to TRBJ1-1, with TRBD1 identical over 7 bases. The sequence runs out 3 residues before the end of the CDR3; the remainder is reconstructed from the germline J gene. Germline trimming cut 5 bases from V and 0 bases from J; bases unmatched to any gene: 4. Per germline, CDR1 SGHRS and CDR2 YFSETQ. The CDR3 totals 14 residues. The full variable domain, rest sourced from reference TRBV5-1 and TRBJ1-1, is KAGVTQTPRYLIKTRGQQVTLSCSPISGHRSVSWYQQTPGQGLQFLFEYFSETQRNKGNFPGRFSGRQFSNSRSEMNVSTLELGDSALYLCASSKGQLNTEAFFGQGTRLTVV.

Many counts were recorded for this clone. The read is 3 residues too short to cover the CDR3 end, so that end is filled in from the germline J gene. The J gene is TRBJ1-4, the V gene TRBV18, with 9 bases aligning to TRBD1. This CDR3 is 15 amino acids long. With V trimmed by 3 bases and J by 7 bases, 6 bases remained unmatched. CDR1 is KGHSH and CDR2 is LQKENI in the germline V gene. The CDR3 is CASSPTTGGREKLFF. The DNA read from the CDR3 is TGTGCCAGCTCACCGACGACAGGGGGTCGTGAAAAA.

Comment on this clone: The read falls 3 residues short of the CDR3 end, and the missing part is taken from the germline J gene. V gene TRBV7-3 combines with J gene TRBJ2-2, with 10 nucleotides matching TRBD1. Germline loops: CDR1 SGHTA, CDR2 FQGTGA. This CDR3 is 16 amino acids long. V shed 5 bases, J shed 3 bases, and the junction held 6 bases outside the gene matches. The part of the CDR3 DNA that was read is TGTGCCAGCAGCCATATAGGGACAGGGGACACCGGGGAG. Translation: CASSHIGTGDTGE. The CDR3 in full is CASSHIGTGDTGELFF.

This clone was detected a few times. CDR3 sequence reads: CASSQGLAQETQYF. The sequenced CDR3 bases are TGTGCCAGCTCCCAGGGACTTGCACAAGAGACC. The chain joins TRBV18 to TRBJ2-5; D is perhaps TRBD2 (6 bases). The read is 3 residues too short to cover the CDR3 end, so that end is filled in from the germline J gene. Germline V gene data show CDR1 as KGHSH and CDR2 as LQKENI. V lost 6 bases, J lost 2 bases, and 13 bases lay in between. The CDR3 covers 14 residues.

This clone was detected ten times or more. The read ends 3 residues before the CDR3 terminus; that terminus is restored from the germline J gene. V gene TRBV29-1 combines with J gene TRBJ1-4; the match to TRBD1 covers 9 bases. Germline CDR1 and CDR2: SQVTM and ANQGSEA. The CDR3 consists of 13 residues. V lost 4 bases and J lost 8; bases outside the gene matches: 5. This chain's CDR3 is CSVGGTGIEKLFF. The CDR3 DNA, read in part, is TGCAGCGTTGGGGGGACAGGGATCGAAAAA.

Concerning this clone: The read terminates 3 residues ahead of where the CDR3 ends, so the germline J gene completes it. V usage is TRBV30 and J usage is TRBJ2-3; 9 nucleotides match TRBD1. The V gene end was trimmed by 7 bases and the J gene end by 5 bases; junction bases not matched to a gene: 16. Germline values: CDR1 GTSNPN, CDR2 SVGIG (reference sequence). The CDR3 runs 16 residues. The DNA read from the CDR3 is TGTGCCTCTGAAGCATTCGGACAGGGGCGTGGAGATACG. Translation: CASEAFGQGRGDT. The whole CDR3 protein reads CASEAFGQGRGDTQYF.

On this clone itself: The CDR3 goes on 3 residues after the read ends, and that part is filled in from the germline J gene. This chain connects TRBV5-1 to TRBJ1-4; D is possibly TRBD1 (5 bases). Germline CDR1 reads SGHRS; CDR2 reads YFSETQ. Trimming removed 0 bases from V and 6 bases from J, with 12 bases in between. The CDR3 covers 15 residues. The CDR3 region is CASSLGPGVYEKLFF. The covered CDR3 bases are TGCGCCAGCAGCTTGGGTCCGGGGGTGTATGAAAAA. Together with reference TRBV5-1 and TRBJ1-4, the CDR3 gives the full variable domain: KAGVTQTPRYLIKTRGQQVTLSCSPISGHRSVSWYQQTPGQGLQFLFEYFSETQRNKGNFPGRFSGRQFSNSRSEMNVSTLELGDSALYLCASSLGPGVYEKLFFGSGTQLSVL.